This entry features one TCR beta chain sequence. Its antigen remains unknown. This specimen belongs to a study of cytomegalovirus exposure and HLA in healthy donors. PCR primers comprised 60 Vbeta and 13 Jbeta primers. Data came from immunoSEQ multiplex PCR; TCRdb stores just in-frame clones and leaves some out. In total, the table holds some 72,000 clones. Study findings and constraints: Researchers reported in a later analysis that a missense DCLRE1C variant was tied to TCR beta V- and J-gene trimming. According to the study, 150 to 200 TCR beta chains were cytomegalovirus-associated. Earlier analysis found most TCR beta V segments productive about 87% or about 30% of the time. The study assumed roughly uniform donor sequencing depth for presence/absence analyses.

The CDR3 is 16 residues long. In germline, CDR1 is SGDLS, CDR2 YYNGEE. V was clipped by 3 bases and J by 0 bases, with 13 bases between them. Sequenced: PBMCs. The chain joins TRBV9 to TRBJ1-3; D gene ambiguous. This receptor was taken from a boy aged 5-17 years in good health and CMV-seronegative. The DNA of the CDR3 is TGTGCCAGCAGCGCCACACGGGAGAGCTCTGGAAACACCATATATTTT. Its protein product is CASSATRESSGNTIYF.